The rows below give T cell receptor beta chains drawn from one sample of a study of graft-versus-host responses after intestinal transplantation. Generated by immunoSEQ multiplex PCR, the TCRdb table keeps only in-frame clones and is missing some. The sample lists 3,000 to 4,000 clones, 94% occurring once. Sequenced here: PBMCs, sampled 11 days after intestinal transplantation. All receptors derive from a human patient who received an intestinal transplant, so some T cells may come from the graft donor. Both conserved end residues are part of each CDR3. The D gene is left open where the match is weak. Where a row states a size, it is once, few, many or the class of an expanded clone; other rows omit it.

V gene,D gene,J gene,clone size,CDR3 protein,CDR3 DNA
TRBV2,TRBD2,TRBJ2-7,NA,CAIPRDVAGGVYEQYF,TGTGCCATTCCCCGGGACGTAGCGGGAGGGGTCTACGAGCAGTACTTC
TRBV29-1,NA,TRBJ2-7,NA,CSVEGDSYEQYF,TGCAGCGTTGAAGGGGACTCCTACGAGCAGTACTTC
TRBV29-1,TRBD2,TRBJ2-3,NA,CSVTPASSAGEADTQYF,TGCAGCGTTACCCCCGCCTCGTCAGCGGGAGAGGCAGATACGCAGTATTTT
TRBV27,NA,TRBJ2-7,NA,CASSLRYTETTYEQYF,TGTGCCAGCAGTTTAAGGTATACAGAGACAACCTACGAGCAGTACTTC
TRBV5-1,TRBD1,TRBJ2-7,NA,CASSYTGDDGYF,TGCGCCAGCAGCTATACAGGGGACGACGGGTACTTC
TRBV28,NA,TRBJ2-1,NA,CASTPNSRSLNEQFF,TGTGCCAGCACCCCAAATTCTAGAAGTCTGAATGAGCAGTTCTTC
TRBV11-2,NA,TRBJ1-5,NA,CASSLELSSNQPQHF,TGTGCCAGCAGCTTAGAGTTGTCTAGCAATCAGCCCCAGCATTTT
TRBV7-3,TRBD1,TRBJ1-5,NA,CATRTGYDNQPQHF,TGTGCCACCCGGACAGGGTATGACAATCAGCCCCAGCATTTT
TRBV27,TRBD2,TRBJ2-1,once,CASSPGLAANEQFF,TGTGCCAGCAGTCCAGGACTAGCGGCGAATGAGCAGTTCTTC
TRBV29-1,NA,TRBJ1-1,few,CSLGGWDTEAFF,TGCAGCTTGGGGGGGTGGGACACTGAAGCTTTCTTT
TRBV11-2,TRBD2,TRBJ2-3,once,CASNRLAGSDTQYF,TGTGCCAGCAACCGACTAGCGGGTTCAGATACGCAGTATTTT
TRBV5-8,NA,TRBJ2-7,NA,CASSLGQGGIYEQYF,TGTGCCAGCAGCTTGGGGCAGGGGGGTATCTACGAGCAGTACTTC
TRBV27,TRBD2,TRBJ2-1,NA,CASTLAGGGYNEQFF,TGTGCCAGCACCCTAGCGGGAGGTGGGTACAATGAGCAGTTCTTC
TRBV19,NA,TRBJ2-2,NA,CASSILIGIANTGELFF,TGTGCCAGTAGTATACTTATAGGGATTGCGAACACCGGGGAGCTGTTTTTT
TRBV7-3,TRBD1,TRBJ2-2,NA,CASSPLGTGKAGELFF,TGTGCCAGCAGCCCCCTCGGGACAGGGAAGGCCGGGGAGCTGTTTTTT
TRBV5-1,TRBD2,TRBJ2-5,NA,CASSLTSGQETQYF,TGCGCCAGCAGCTTGACTAGCGGCCAAGAGACCCAGTACTTC
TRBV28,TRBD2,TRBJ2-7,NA,CASSPPGAGAYEQYF,TGTGCCAGCAGTCCACCCGGAGCGGGGGCTTACGAGCAGTACTTC
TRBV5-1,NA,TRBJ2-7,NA,CASSLAGEQYF,TGCGCCAGCAGCTTGGCGGGCGAGCAGTACTTC
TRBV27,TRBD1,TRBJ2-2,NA,CASSLSGRGRLMFF,TGTGCCAGCAGTTTATCAGGCAGGGGGCGTTTGATGTTTTTT
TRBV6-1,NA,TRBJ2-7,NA,CASSENFGEAEQYF,TGTGCCAGCAGTGAAAATTTCGGGGAGGCCGAGCAGTACTTC